Presented here are 32 T cell receptor beta chains from one specimen sequenced in a study of blood T cells in healthy people across ages (dated by TCRdb to 2014 to 2015). Library preparation used 5' RACE. These reads were obtained on an Illumina HiSeq 2500. A second roughly 6 to 11 cycle PCR used a sample-barcoded 5' primer and a J-beta primer mix. In TCRdb, the public reads were trimmed at Q25 with fastp and aligned with MiXCR, with productive beta chains retained. Identical CDR3 protein sequences are pooled into one entry, listed with their most common genes and DNA. For this sample the table gives around 580,000 distinct CDR3 sequences, of which roughly 43% were detected only once. Of the sample, around 23% falls within the top ten clones. Input material: blood. The source is an elderly man in good health.

This clonotype was seen a few times. The chain couples TRBV29-1 to TRBJ2-1, with D perhaps TRBD2 (6 bases). This CDR3 comprises 13 residues. Trimming shortened V by 6 bases and J by 9 bases, and 18 bases separated the two germline ends. Germline V gene data show CDR1 as SQVTM and CDR2 as ANQGSEA. In nucleotides, the CDR3 is TGCAGCGTCCCCCCACTAGCTGGATTTGAGCAGTTCTTC. Translation: CSVPPLAGFEQFF.

For this clonotype: With a much larger clone just one base away, this may be a read error. The chain uses TRBV7-2 and TRBJ2-5; no definite D call. The J call may be faulty, since TRBJ2-1 better matches the DNA end. From germline, CDR1 is SGHTA and CDR2 FQGNSA. This CDR3 has 14 residues. CDR3 amino acids: CASSLGTEYNGQFF. CDR3 in DNA: TGTGCCAGCAGCTTAGGGACGGAGTACAATGGGCAGTTCTTC.

There are a few counts of this clonotype. The rearrangement links TRBV4-1 to TRBJ2-1; 7 nucleotides line up with TRBD1. After removal of 5 bases from V and 4 bases from J, the junction contained 5 bases not matched to a gene. The CDR3 has 14 residues. Germline values: CDR1 MGHRA, CDR2 YSYEKL. CDR3 in DNA: TGCGCCAGCAGCGTTCCGGGACAGTACAATGAGCAGTTCTTC. Protein: CASSVPGQYNEQFF.

The chain recombines TRBV4-2 with TRBJ2-5, with 8 bases fitting TRBD2. Germline CDR1 and CDR2: LGHNA and YNFKEQ. The CDR3 consists of 14 residues. With V trimmed by 4 bases and J by 3 bases, 4 bases remained unmatched. This chain's CDR3 is CASSRELAEETQYF. The CDR3 nucleotides are TGTGCCAGCAGCCGGGAACTAGCGGAAGAGACCCAGTACTTC.

The chain couples TRBV7-2 to TRBJ1-2, with 7 bases fitting TRBD1. Trimming at V came to 5 bases and at J to 6 bases, leaving 12 bases not matched to a gene. The CDR3 is made up of 15 amino acids. Germline CDR1 and CDR2: SGHTA and FQGNSA. The DNA for the CDR3 is TGTGCCAGCAGCCCAGTTACAGGGGAATTGCATGGCTACACCTTC. Protein product: CASSPVTGELHGYTF.

This rearrangement joins TRBV11-2 to TRBJ2-5, with TRBD2 matching 7 bases. The ends lost 3 bases at V and 2 bases at J; junction bases unmatched: 6. The CDR3 is made up of 15 amino acids. The germline CDR1 and CDR2 sequences are SGHAT and FQNNGV. CDR3 DNA sequence: TGTGCCAGCAGCTTCTCAGCGGGGAATCAAGAGACCCAGTACTTC. This gives the protein CASSFSAGNQETQYF.

This sequence joins TRBV5-1 and TRBJ2-7, with D perhaps TRBD2 (5 bases). The CDR3 length is 14 residues. CDR1 is SGHRS, CDR2 YFSETQ, per germline. Trimming took 4 bases from V and 0 from J, leaving 11 bases between them. The CDR3 nucleotides are TGCGCCAGCAGCGCCATGGGGAGCTCCTACGAGCAGTACTTC. This encodes CASSAMGSSYEQYF. Full variable domain (outside the CDR3, taken from reference TRBV5-1 and TRBJ2-7): KAGVTQTPRYLIKTRGQQVTLSCSPISGHRSVSWYQQTPGQGLQFLFEYFSETQRNKGNFPGRFSGRQFSNSRSEMNVSTLELGDSALYLCASSAMGSSYEQYFGPGTRLTVT.

V usage is TRBV11-2 and J usage is TRBJ2-1; D possibly corresponds to TRBD1 (5 bases). Looked up from germline, CDR1 is SGHAT and CDR2 is FQNNGV. V dropped 4 bases and J dropped 3 bases, with 16 bases sitting between them. The CDR3 has 16 amino acids. The CDR3 coding sequence is TGTGCCAGCAGCTCTAGTCAGGGAACGCTCTACAATGAGCAGTTCTTC. Translated, it gives CASSSSQGTLYNEQFF.

Worth noting for this clonotype: The germline gene is not matched at one end of the junction; a read error may be the cause. V usage is TRBV20-1 and J usage is TRBJ2-1; the match to TRBD2 covers 12 bases. The CDR3 is 15 amino acids. Germline V lookup: CDR1 DFQATT, CDR2 SNEGSKA (reference sequence). CDR3 protein: CSARGPLAGGGEQFF. For the CDR3, the DNA is TGCAGTGCCAGAGGGCCACTAGCGGGGGGTGGGGAGCAGTTCTTC.

The chain employs TRBV20-1 and TRBJ2-1; 7 positions agree with TRBD2. The CDR3 covers 13 residues. Per germline, CDR1 DFQATT and CDR2 SNEGSKA (reference sequence). The ends lost 1 base at V and 5 bases at J; junction bases unmatched: 2. As DNA, the CDR3 is TGCAGTGCTAGAGGAGCGGGGAACAATGAGCAGTTCTTC. Translation gives CSARGAGNNEQFF.

The V call is TRBV4-3, the J call TRBJ1-3, with D possibly being TRBD1 (6 bases). CDR1 is LGHNA and CDR2 is YSLEER in the germline V gene. The germline V and J ends were trimmed by 0 bases and 3 bases, with 18 bases remaining between them. The CDR3 has 18 residues. The CDR3 DNA sequence: TGCGCCAGCAGCCAAGATCCCCCGGGCAGGGGCTATGGAAACACCATATATTTT. Protein sequence: CASSQDPPGRGYGNTIYF.

This clonotype was counted only a few times. CDR3 residues: CSAVDSSLGSGANVLTF. The CDR3 coding sequence is TGCAGCGCGGTGGACAGCTCTCTCGGCTCTGGGGCCAACGTCCTGACTTTC. V gene TRBV29-1 combines with J gene TRBJ2-6; TRBD1 is a possible D gene (6 bases). There are 17 residues in the CDR3. Trimming removed 7 bases at V and 0 bases at J, with 19 bases between. The V gene's germline CDR1 is SQVTM and CDR2 ANQGSEA.

The chain is built from TRBV29-1 and TRBJ2-1; tentatively, D is TRBD2 (5 bases). Germline-derived CDR1 and CDR2 are SQVTM and ANQGSEA. The CDR3 loop spans 13 amino acids. The CDR3 region has the DNA TGCAGTGGGCGGGCCAGCTCCTACAATGAGCAGTTCTTC. It specifies CSGRASSYNEQFF.

This clonotype was detected a few times. This chain links TRBV5-1 with TRBJ1-1; 7 bases are shared with TRBD1. This CDR3 region has 15 residues. J gave up 0 bases and V 4 bases, and 6 bases lay outside the gene matches. The germline CDR1 and CDR2 sequences are SGHRS and YFSETQ. CDR3 sequence (DNA): TGCGCCAGCAGCCCGGGGGGACAGATGAACACTGAAGCTTTCTTT. Protein product: CASSPGGQMNTEAFF.

This clonotype was counted a few times. This sequence may be a read error, since a much larger clone differs from it by one base. This chain connects TRBV6-5 to TRBJ2-7; D perhaps matches TRBD1 (5 bases). The CDR3 totals 12 residues. Germline lookup yields CDR1 MNHEY and CDR2 SVGAGI. The V end was cut by 6 bases, the J end by 5 bases, with 11 bases between. This chain's CDR3 is CASRNRIHEQYF. The CDR3 region has the DNA TGTGCCAGCAGGAACAGGATCCACGAGCAGTACTTC.

The gene calls are TRBV20-1 and TRBJ1-6, with D maybe TRBD1 (5 bases). Germline V gene lookup returns CDR1 DFQATT and CDR2 SNEGSKA (reference sequence). The CDR3 consists of 13 residues. Trimming removed 1 base from V and 10 bases from J, with 11 bases in between. DNA of the CDR3: TGCAGTGCTAGAGGGTTTCGGGGGTCACCCCTCCACTTT. This encodes CSARGFRGSPLHF.

The chain links TRBV6-2 or TRBV6-3 to TRBJ2-5; 13 bases map to TRBD2. The CDR3 totals 18 residues. The germline V gene encodes CDR1 MNHEY and CDR2 SVGEGT. After removal of 5 bases from V and 4 bases from J, the junction contained 13 bases not matched to a gene. The CDR3 DNA sequence: TGTGCCAGCAGTCAAATGCCGGGACTAGCGGGATTGGGAGAGACCCAGTACTTC. Translation: CASSQMPGLAGLGETQYF.

This rearrangement joins TRBV9 to TRBJ2-1; 12 nucleotides match TRBD2. The CDR3 runs to 16 residues. Trimming took 0 bases from V and 8 from J; bases not matched to a gene: 6. CDR1 and CDR2 from the germline V gene are SGDLS and YYNGEE. CDR3 amino acids: CASSVGPSGRADEQFF. CDR3 nucleotides: TGTGCCAGCAGCGTAGGCCCTAGCGGGAGGGCGGATGAGCAGTTCTTC.

The genes are TRBV9 and TRBJ2-5; TRBD2 matches 10 bases. CDR1 SGDLS and CDR2 YYNGEE come from the germline V gene. The trim removed 0 bases at V and 5 bases at J, leaving 7 bases unmatched. This CDR3 spans 16 amino acids. Here the CDR3 DNA reads TGTGCCAGCAGCGTAGCTCCCCTAGCGGGAGAGGAGACCCAGTACTTC. It is translated as CASSVAPLAGEETQYF.

The gene calls are TRBV5-1 and TRBJ2-5; 10 bases line up with TRBD2. The CDR3 is made up of 16 amino acids. The J segment lost 11 bases and the V segment lost 4 bases, leaving 17 bases of the junction unmatched. Germline V gene lookup returns CDR1 SGHRS and CDR2 YFSETQ. CDR3 sequence reads: CASSGTGTSVVNEQYF. In nucleotides, the CDR3 is TGCGCCAGCAGCGGGACCGGGACTAGCGTGGTTAATGAGCAGTACTTC.

A word on this clonotype: Germline and junction disagree at one end, which may indicate a read error. The rearrangement links TRBV6-5 to TRBJ2-7, with D possibly TRBD1 on 6 matching bases. Per germline, CDR1 MNHEY and CDR2 SVGAGI. The CDR3 spans 13 residues. CDR3 bases: TGTGCCAGCAGTGACTCGAGGGGGTACGAGCAGTACTTC. Its protein is CASSDSRGYEQYF.

This clonotype was seen a few times. The gene calls are TRBV9 and TRBJ2-3, with D maybe TRBD2 (5 bases). The V and J ends lost 4 bases and 2 bases respectively, with 11 bases between them. CDR3 length: 14 residues. The germline V gene encodes CDR1 SGDLS and CDR2 YYNGEE. This CDR3 is CASSTHRDTDTQYF. The CDR3 DNA reads as TGTGCCAGCAGCACCCACCGGGACACAGATACGCAGTATTTT.

The table lists this clonotype with many counts. V and J are TRBV24-1 and TRBJ2-1, with D hard to call. The CDR3 is 11 amino acids. Trimming took 1 base from V and 10 from J, leaving 4 bases between them. Germline CDR1 reads KGHDR; CDR2 reads SFDVKD. CDR3 DNA: TGTGCCACCAGTGATTTTTTCGAGCAGTTCTTC. It codes for CATSDFFEQFF.

The V call is TRBV29-1, the J call TRBJ2-4; D may be TRBD2 (5 bases). This CDR3 comprises 11 residues. Germline V lookup: CDR1 SQVTM, CDR2 ANQGSEA. Trimming left V 3 bases short and J 9 bases short, with 9 bases between. The CDR3 sequence is CSVDSGSIQYF. CDR3 DNA: TGCAGCGTTGACTCGGGGTCCATTCAGTACTTC.

The V call is TRBV5-1, the J call TRBJ1-4, with D possibly TRBD1 on 5 matching bases. The CDR3 length is 15 residues. The V and J ends lost 5 bases and 0 bases respectively, with 11 bases between them. The V gene's germline CDR1 is SGHRS and CDR2 YFSETQ. The CDR3 sequence: CASRGSGATNEKLFF. The CDR3 coding sequence is TGCGCCAGCAGAGGCTCGGGGGCAACTAATGAAAAACTGTTTTTT.

The chain joins TRBV6-6 to TRBJ2-5; D gene ambiguous. The CDR3 contains 9 residues. The germline CDR1 and CDR2 sequences are MNHNY and SVGAGI (reference sequence). Trimming removed 11 bases from V and 9 bases from J, with 10 bases in between. The CDR3 DNA sequence: TGTGCCGGAGACTGGGCCCAGTACTTC. Its protein is CAGDWAQYF.

The chain joins TRBV20-1 to TRBJ2-5; the match to TRBD2 covers 7 bases. V was clipped by 6 bases and J by 11 bases; unmatched bases: 12. The CDR3 has 12 amino acids. Germline CDR1 is DFQATT and CDR2 is SNEGSKA (reference sequence). The CDR3 loop is CSAPSGTPRQYF. In DNA, the CDR3 is TGCAGTGCGCCGAGCGGGACTCCCAGGCAGTACTTC.

The genes are TRBV19 and TRBJ2-5; 10 bases are shared with TRBD2. CDR3 length equals 15 residues. In germline, CDR1 is LNHDA, CDR2 SQIVND (reference sequence). With V trimmed by 9 bases and J by 11 bases, 18 bases remained unmatched. CDR3 in DNA: TGTGCCAGCTCCGCCGGGACTAGCGACTACAATGAGCAGTACTTC. Translated, it gives CASSAGTSDYNEQYF.

This clonotype was recorded a few times. The rearrangement joins TRBV6-2 or TRBV6-3 to TRBJ2-3; 10 positions agree with TRBD2. The germline gives CDR1 MNHEY, CDR2 SVGEGT. V lost 6 bases to trimming and J lost 3 bases; unmatched junction nucleotides: 6. This CDR3 is 15 amino acids long. DNA for the CDR3: TGTGCCAGCAGAACGACTAGCGGGCTGACAGATACGCAGTATTTT. It translates to CASRTTSGLTDTQYF.

This clonotype was seen more than once but under ten times. This chain connects TRBV10-3 to TRBJ2-1; 7 bases fit TRBD1. V shed 6 bases, J shed 4 bases, and the junction held 15 bases outside the gene matches. Germline V CDR1 and CDR2: ENHRY, SYGVKD. The CDR3 has 17 residues. In nucleotides, the CDR3 is TGTGCCATCAGCGCCAAAACCGGGACAGAAAATTACAATGAGCAGTTCTTC. It specifies CAISAKTGTENYNEQFF.

The chain uses TRBV7-9 and TRBJ2-3; TRBD2 might be the D (6 bases). The CDR3 runs 16 residues. V dropped 3 bases and J dropped 0 bases, with 13 bases sitting between them. Germline loops: CDR1 SEHNR, CDR2 FQNEAQ (reference sequence). The CDR3 bases are TGTGCCAGCAGCTTGGGAGGAATAACTAGCACAGATACGCAGTATTTT. Its translation: CASSLGGITSTDTQYF. The full variable domain, in which reference TRBV7-9 and TRBJ2-3 provide the parts outside the CDR3, is DTGVSQNPRHKITKRGQNVTFRCDPISEHNRLYWYRQTLGQGPEFLTYFQNEAQLEKSRLLSDRFSAERPKGSFSTLEIQRTEQGDSAMYLCASSLGGITSTDTQYFGPGTRLTVL.

This clonotype turned up a few times. This chain links TRBV7-3 with TRBJ2-7; TRBD2 matches at 8 bases. Trimming took 5 bases from V and 2 from J; bases not matched to a gene: 5. This CDR3 is built from 14 residues. Germline CDR1 is SGHTA and CDR2 is FQGTGA. The CDR3 protein is CASSPSGGPYEQYF. Here the CDR3 DNA reads TGTGCCAGCAGCCCAAGCGGGGGCCCCTACGAGCAGTACTTC.